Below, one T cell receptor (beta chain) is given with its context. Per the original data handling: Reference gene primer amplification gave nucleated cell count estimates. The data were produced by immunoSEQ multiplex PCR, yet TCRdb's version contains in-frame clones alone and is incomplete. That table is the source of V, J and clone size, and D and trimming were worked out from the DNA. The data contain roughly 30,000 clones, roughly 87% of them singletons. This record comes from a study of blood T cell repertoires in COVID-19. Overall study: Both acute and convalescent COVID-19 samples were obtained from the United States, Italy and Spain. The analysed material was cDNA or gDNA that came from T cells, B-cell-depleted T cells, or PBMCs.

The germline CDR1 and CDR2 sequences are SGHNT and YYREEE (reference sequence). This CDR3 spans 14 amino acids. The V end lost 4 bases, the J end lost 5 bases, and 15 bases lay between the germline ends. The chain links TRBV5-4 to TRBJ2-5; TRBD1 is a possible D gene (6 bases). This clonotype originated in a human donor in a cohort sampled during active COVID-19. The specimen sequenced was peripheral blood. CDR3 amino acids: CASSPQGSGETQYF. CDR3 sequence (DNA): TGTGCCAGCAGCCCCCAGGGGTCGGGTGAGACCCAGTACTTC.